The rows below give T cell receptor beta chains drawn from one sample of a study of post-analysis software for immune sequencing data. Via MiXCR, TCRdb re-called the PCR reads, giving one row per CDR3 protein. The sample comprises over 150,000 distinct CDR3 sequences, about 34% of which are singletons, and over 25% rests with the top ten. Sequences were derived from blood, sampled after autologous hematopoietic stem cell transplantation. These receptors were collected from a girl aged 10 to 17 with multiple sclerosis. The CDR3 runs from the conserved cysteine through the conserved F or W. D genes are given only for firm matches. Size values are once, few and many counts, or a class for expanded clones, and some rows have none.

d_call	j_call	v_call	clone_size	cdr3_aa	cdr3_nt
TRBD2	TRBJ2-3	TRBV7-9	-	CASSWTSGTVDTQYF	TGTGCCAGCAGCTGGACTAGCGGGACAGTAGATACGCAGTATTTT
TRBD2	TRBJ2-3	TRBV28	-	CASSLSPGLAGVGDTQYF	TGTGCCAGCAGTTTATCCCCGGGACTAGCGGGAGTTGGAGATACGCAGTATTTT
TRBD1	TRBJ1-6	TRBV12-3/TRBV12-4	few	CASSQGGAVSPLHF	TGTGCCAGCAGCCAGGGGGGAGCAGTTTCACCCCTCCACTTT
-	TRBJ1-1	TRBV2	many	CASRVTPENTEAFF	TGTGCCAGCAGAGTGACACCGGAGAACACTGAAGCTTTCTTT
TRBD2	TRBJ2-3	TRBV27	-	CAGSLAGGFTDTQYF	TGTGCCGGCAGTTTGGCGGGAGGGTTCACAGATACGCAGTATTTT
-	TRBJ2-5	TRBV5-1	-	CASSPGQFGVETQYF	TGCGCCAGCAGCCCTGGACAGTTTGGGGTGGAGACCCAGTACTTC
TRBD1	TRBJ2-5	TRBV20-1	many	CSARDFRGETQYF	TGCAGTGCTAGAGATTTCAGGGGGGAGACCCAGTACTTC
-	TRBJ2-3	TRBV7-9	few	CASSFRTTSTDTQYF	TGTGCCAGCAGCTTTAGGACTACTAGCACAGATACGCAGTATTTT
-	TRBJ2-1	TRBV3-1	-	CASSQDPGTQRYEQFF	TGTGCCAGCAGCCAAGACCCCGGGACGCAGAGGTACGAGCAGTTCTTC
-	TRBJ1-1	TRBV4-3	few	CASSQEFGGIPEAFF	TGCGCCAGCAGCCAAGAATTTGGGGGGATTCCTGAAGCTTTCTTT
-	TRBJ1-1	TRBV20-1	-	CRGGRSNTEAFF	TGCAGGGGAGGCAGGTCTAACACTGAAGCTTTCTTT